Shown below are 16 T cell receptor beta chains from a single sample sequenced in a study of OX40 agonist ivuxolimab in advanced cancers. Assay: immunoSEQ multiplex PCR; the TCRdb copy retains only in-frame clones and omits some. The sample contains 60,000 or so clones, about 90% of which appear only once. The specimen comprised CD4+ or CD8+ T cells sorted from blood, sampled in a trial of the OX40 agonist ivuxolimab. The receptors originated from an adult with an advanced solid tumor such as melanoma, head and neck, liver or kidney cancer.

The chain joins TRBV6-9 to TRBJ2-7; the D gene is possibly TRBD1 (6 bases). CDR3 length: 12 amino acids. V shed 4 bases and J shed 3 bases, with 7 bases lying between them. Germline V gene data show CDR1 as MNHGY and CDR2 as SVAAGI. The CDR3 loop is CASSSQGYEQYF. The CDR3 DNA follows: TGTGCCAGCAGTTCACAGGGCTACGAGCAGTACTTC.

This rearrangement joins TRBV10-3 to TRBJ1-6; TRBD1 matches 9 bases. CDR3 length equals 13 residues. Germline V gives CDR1 ENHRY, CDR2 SYGVKD. The ends lost 10 bases at V and 9 bases at J; junction bases unmatched: 7. The CDR3, as DNA: TGTGCCACCCGGACAGGGGATGGTTCACCCCTCCACTTT. Encoded protein: CATRTGDGSPLHF.

The chain has TRBV7-3 and TRBJ2-2; D gene uncertain. V lost 5 bases and J 0 bases, leaving 13 bases between the germline ends. Germline CDR1 SGHTA, CDR2 FQGTGA. The CDR3 is made up of 16 amino acids. CDR3: CASSTLTTPNTGELFF. CDR3 sequence (DNA): TGTGCCAGCAGCACCCTGACGACCCCGAACACCGGGGAGCTGTTTTTT.

The chain is built from TRBV5-4 and TRBJ2-5; D is uncertain. The CDR3 has 12 amino acids. With 4 bases removed from V and 5 bases from J, the gap between germline ends came to 9 bases. CDR1 is SGHNT, CDR2 YYREEE, per germline (reference sequence). CDR3 DNA sequence: TGTGCCAGCAGCAAGGCGAGGGAGACCCAGTACTTC. Its protein product is CASSKARETQYF.

This rearrangement joins TRBV28 to TRBJ1-2; a possible D gene is TRBD1 (6 bases). Trimming removed 6 bases at V and 1 base at J, with 21 bases between. The CDR3 sequence is 17 residues long. In germline, CDR1 is MDHEN, CDR2 SYDVKM. The CDR3 sequence is CASRPFGKGESNYGYTF. The DNA for the CDR3 is TGTGCCAGCAGGCCCTTCGGTAAGGGGGAGAGTAACTATGGCTACACCTTC.

CDR3 sequence reads: CASSLLYRETQYF. The DNA for the CDR3 is TGTGCCAGCAGCTTGCTGTATCGGGAGACCCAGTACTTC. The genes are TRBV7-6 and TRBJ2-5; D gene uncertain. There are 13 residues in the CDR3. V was pared by 3 bases and J by 5 bases, with 10 bases between. Germline values: CDR1 SGHVS, CDR2 FNYEAQ.

This rearrangement joins TRBV19 to TRBJ2-1, with 7 bases aligning to TRBD2. V was clipped by 7 bases and J by 0 bases; unmatched bases: 9. The germline CDR1 and CDR2 sequences are LNHDA and SQIVND (reference sequence). The CDR3 length is 16 residues. This CDR3 is CASKSSSGNSYNEQFF. In DNA, the CDR3 is TGTGCCAGTAAGAGCTCTAGCGGAAACTCCTACAATGAGCAGTTCTTC.

This clone was seen a handful of times. This sequence joins TRBV6-6 and TRBJ2-7; 7 nucleotides match TRBD1. The J segment lost 6 bases and the V segment lost 2 bases, leaving 4 bases of the junction unmatched. The CDR3 extends over 13 amino acids. Germline loops: CDR1 MNHNY, CDR2 SVGAGI (reference sequence). This CDR3 is CASSYGDSGEQYF. In DNA, the CDR3 is TGTGCCAGCAGTTACGGGGACAGCGGCGAGCAGTACTTC.

The rearrangement uses TRBV18 and TRBJ1-2; D uncertain. CDR1 is KGHSH and CDR2 is LQKENI in the germline V gene. The V and J ends lost 2 bases and 7 bases respectively, with 20 bases between them. The CDR3 spans 16 residues. In nucleotides, the CDR3 is TGTGCCAGCTCACCATCATCCAACAGCGCGCTGGGTGGCTACACCTTC. This codes for CASSPSSNSALGGYTF. Full variable domain (outside the CDR3, taken from reference TRBV18 and TRBJ1-2): NAGVMQNPRHLVRRRGQEARLRCSPMKGHSHVYWYRQLPEEGLKFMVYLQKENIIDESGMPKERFSAEFPKEGPSILRIQQVVRGDSAAYFCASSPSSNSALGGYTFGSGTRLTVV.

V gene TRBV6-9 combines with J gene TRBJ2-7, with 7 bases aligning to TRBD1. This CDR3 is 14 amino acids long. Germline V gene lookup returns CDR1 MNHGY and CDR2 SVAAGI. V dropped 6 bases and J dropped 1; count of bases not matched to a gene: 6. In nucleotides, the CDR3 is TGTGCCAGCAGGACAGGGAGTCGGTCCTACGAGCAGTACTTC. This codes for CASRTGSRSYEQYF.

This clone appeared once. The chain combines TRBV28 with TRBJ2-5, with 7 nucleotides matching TRBD2. V gave up 3 bases and J gave up 4 bases; unmatched junction bases: 8. Germline V lookup: CDR1 MDHEN, CDR2 SYDVKM. This CDR3 is built from 15 residues. The CDR3 spells CASSFHSGGGETQYF. The DNA of the CDR3 is TGTGCCAGCAGTTTCCACTCGGGAGGTGGAGAGACCCAGTACTTC.

This clone was counted a single time. A junction end diverges from the germline sequence, so it may reflect a read error. This CDR3 reads CASSQWGLAGGPRHF. CDR3 nucleotides: TGCGCCAGCAGCCAGTGGGGACTAGCGGGAGGGCCGAGGCATTTT. This sequence joins TRBV4-1 and TRBJ2-3; 16 bases are shared with TRBD2. Germline-derived CDR1 and CDR2 are MGHRA and YSYEKL. The CDR3 loop spans 15 amino acids.

This clone came up once. The chain has TRBV4-2 and TRBJ2-7, with 8 bases lining up with TRBD1. Germline V gene sequence: CDR1 LGHNA, CDR2 YNFKEQ. V lost 0 bases, J lost 3 bases, and 13 bases stayed unmatched. The length of the CDR3 is 18 residues. The CDR3 sequence is CASSQDPVRGQVYYEQYF. The CDR3 nucleotides are TGTGCCAGCAGCCAAGATCCGGTTAGGGGACAGGTCTACTACGAGCAGTACTTC.

The rearrangement joins TRBV2 to TRBJ1-5; D is ambiguous. The germline V gene encodes CDR1 SNHLY and CDR2 FYNNEI. The CDR3 has 14 residues. V shed 3 bases and J shed 6 bases, with 12 bases lying between them. DNA for the CDR3: TGTGCCAGCAGTGAGGCCAGGAATAGTCAGCCCCAGCATTTT. Protein: CASSEARNSQPQHF.

J is TRBJ2-7 and V is TRBV7-8; 9 positions match TRBD2. CDR1 and CDR2 from the germline V gene are SGHVS and FQNEAQ. V lost 3 bases, J lost 2 bases, and 8 bases stayed unmatched. The CDR3 is 16 residues long. The CDR3 coding sequence is TGTGCCAGCAGCTTGGAGACTAGCGGATTTACCTACGAGCAGTACTTC. Protein: CASSLETSGFTYEQYF.

This clone has just one count. The rearrangement joins TRBV4-1 to TRBJ1-3; no definite D call. Trimming removed 3 bases from V and 7 bases from J, with 16 bases in between. The CDR3 length is 15 residues. Looked up from germline, CDR1 is MGHRA and CDR2 is YSYEKL. The CDR3 sequence is CASSQAGLKANTIYF. The CDR3 bases are TGCGCCAGCAGCCAGGCGGGTCTCAAGGCCAACACCATATATTTT.